Sequencing of this T cell receptor (beta chain) was carried out in a study of shared clonotypes between healthy human individuals. Study-wide context: A donor's plate count was three for CD4 naive and three for CD4 memory; CD8 naive had two and CD8 memory one.

About this clone itself: Its antigen is unknown. The identical CDR3 is also encoded by other nucleotide sequences in the sample.

Clones were sequenced by immunoSEQ multiplex PCR, and TCRdb holds only the in-frame ones, with some missing. The table has millions of clones, 85% to 95% seen once. The study's findings and limits: Despite large depth, sorted-subset datasets appeared incompletely sequenced.

V lost 4 bases and J lost 2, with 13 bases in between. In germline, CDR1 is SGHRS, CDR2 YFSETQ. CDR3 size: 15 residues. The source is a man younger than 30 in good health. What was sequenced was naive CD4+ T cells sorted from blood. Subset noted: CD45RA+ positively selected. J is TRBJ2-1 and V is TRBV5-1, with no clear D. Here the CDR3 reads CASSLVAETYNEQFF. The CDR3 DNA reads TGCGCCAGCAGCCTGGTGGCGGAAACCTACAATGAGCAGTTCTTC.